This T cell receptor beta chain was sequenced in a study of shared clonotypes between healthy human individuals. Study-wide background: Donors had three CD4 naive, three CD4 memory, two CD8 naive and one CD8 memory plate apiece. Notes on the study in general: Approximately 4.9% of naive CD4 clonotypes were shared across a few donors.

The CDR3 length is 18 residues. Losses at the gene ends were 3 bases for V and 0 bases for J; bases not matched to a gene: 10. Germline V gene sequence: CDR1 SGHRS, CDR2 YFSETQ. 200 to 250 ng DNA, around 30,000 T cell genomes, went into each sorted-subset replicate PCR. Clones were sequenced by immunoSEQ multiplex PCR, and TCRdb holds only the in-frame ones, with some missing. The table shows approximately 2.4 million clones, with more than 90% occurring only once. To note about this clone: Its antigen is not known.

This clonotype was obtained from a young man in good health. V gene TRBV5-1 combines with J gene TRBJ2-3; 10 nucleotides line up with TRBD2. The sample comprised naive CD4+ T cells sorted from blood. The subset: CD45RA+ positively selected. The CDR3 loop is CASSSLAGGSFSTDTQYF. CDR3 sequence (DNA): TGCGCCAGCAGCTCCTTAGCGGGGGGCTCCTTTAGCACAGATACGCAGTATTTT.